This T cell receptor (beta chain) was sequenced in a study of cytomegalovirus exposure and HLA in healthy donors. Overall study: In an early release, HLA-typed donors contributed some 88 million unique TCR sequences. Study-level results: CMV serostatus was the sole immune exposure data available. Rarity characterized most TCR sequences, yet some public TCRs appeared in many donors.

PCR was performed using 60 Vbeta and 13 Jbeta primers. Profiling relied on immunoSEQ multiplex PCR, and the TCRdb table lists in-frame clones only, not all of them. The sample carries some 44,000 clones, 75% to 90% recorded once. In regard to this clone: Its matching antigen is unknown.

Trimming pared 5 bases from V and 4 bases from J, leaving 16 bases between. The CDR3 sequence is 15 residues long. Germline V gene lookup returns CDR1 LNHNV and CDR2 YYDKDF (reference sequence). The sequenced sample consisted of PBMCs. The TCR sequence derives from a woman aged 40-49 years in good health and CMV-seropositive. This rearrangement joins TRBV15 to TRBJ2-3; weak D call: TRBD1 (6 bases). The DNA for the CDR3 is TGTGCCACCAGCTCAGTCCTACAGGGCGCAGATACGCAGTATTTT. Amino acid sequence: CATSSVLQGADTQYF. The whole variable domain, remainder taken from reference TRBV15 and TRBJ2-3, is DAMVIQNPRYQVTQFGKPVTLSCSQTLNHNVMYWYQQKSSQAPKLLFHYYDKDFNNEADTPDNFQSRRPNTSFCFLDIRSPGLGDTAMYLCATSSVLQGADTQYFGPGTRLTVL.